These 30 T cell receptor beta chains came from one sample sequenced in a study of shared T cell receptors in the human thymus. Profiled with immunoSEQ multiplex PCR; TCRdb holds only in-frame clones, not every one. The table lists roughly 560,000 clones, approximately 80% of them singletons. These data were likewise used in another study, on human thymus T cells.

The sample consisted of thymocytes. The receptors come from a boy younger than two with a congenital heart defect.

Comment on this clone: Other DNA sequences in the same sample also yield this CDR3. The chain uses TRBV7-2 and TRBJ1-1, with D unresolved. Germline assignment: CDR1 SGHTA and CDR2 FQGNSA. The V gene lost 1 base and the J gene lost 0 bases, with 6 bases spanning the gap. This CDR3 contains 14 residues. CDR3 sequence reads: CASSLGHMNTEAFF. The CDR3 DNA sequence: TGTGCCAGCAGCTTAGGGCACATGAACACTGAAGCTTTCTTT.

This chain links TRBV10-3 with TRBJ1-2, with 7 bases that match TRBD1. Germline lookup yields CDR1 ENHRY and CDR2 SYGVKD. This CDR3 is 13 amino acids long. Unmatched junction bases numbered 2, after V lost 2 bases and J lost 5 bases. The CDR3 DNA reads TGTGCCATCAGTGAGGAACAGGGGTATGGCTACACCTTC. Translated, it gives CAISEEQGYGYTF.

The chain carries TRBV18 and TRBJ2-1, with TRBD2 matching 12 bases. V dropped 4 bases and J dropped 9; count of bases not matched to a gene: 7. The CDR3 totals 15 residues. Germline V lookup: CDR1 KGHSH, CDR2 LQKENI. This CDR3 is CASSLRLAGELEQFF. The CDR3 DNA reads TGTGCCAGCTCACTTAGACTAGCGGGAGAGCTTGAGCAGTTCTTC.

The table lists this clone with a few counts. The chain recombines TRBV19 with TRBJ1-3, with D possibly being TRBD1 (6 bases). The germline V gene has CDR1 LNHDA and CDR2 SQIVND (reference sequence). The CDR3 runs 17 residues. The germline V and J ends were trimmed by 5 bases and 0 bases, with 17 bases remaining between them. The CDR3 sequence: CASSPNRDRVSGNTIYF. In DNA form, the CDR3 reads TGTGCCAGTAGTCCAAACAGGGATAGGGTCTCTGGAAACACCATATATTTT.

The genes are TRBV2 and TRBJ1-1, with D perhaps matching TRBD1 (6 bases). The CDR3 has 20 residues. V lost 9 bases to trimming and J lost 0 bases, with 32 bases between them. From germline, CDR1 is SNHLY and CDR2 FYNNEI. CDR3 sequence (DNA): TGTGCCAGGGGGGGGCATGGAGGTCGCCATCCATGGGGCATGAACACTGAAGCTTTCTTT. It specifies CARGGHGGRHPWGMNTEAFF. The full variable domain, its missing parts supplied by reference TRBV2 and TRBJ1-1, is EPEVTQTPSHQVTQMGQEVILRCVPISNHLYFYWYRQILGQKVEFLVSFYNNEISEKSEIFDDQFSVERPDGSNFTLKIRSTKLEDSAMYFCARGGHGGRHPWGMNTEAFFGQGTRLTVV.

This clone was seen a single time. The chain has TRBV7-8 and TRBJ2-7, with 11 positions matching TRBD2. V lost 4 bases and J lost 4; bases outside the gene matches: 9. CDR3 length: 16 residues. CDR1 SGHVS and CDR2 FQNEAQ come from the germline V gene. The CDR3 protein is CASSYYLAGGLYEQYF. The CDR3 DNA reads as TGTGCCAGCAGCTATTATCTAGCGGGAGGCTTATACGAGCAGTACTTC.

The chain employs TRBV10-2 and TRBJ2-1; 11 positions match TRBD1. Losses at the gene ends were 3 bases for V and 7 bases for J; bases not matched to a gene: 2. The CDR3 loop spans 14 amino acids. Germline CDR1 reads WSHSY; CDR2 reads SAAADI. CDR3 sequence reads: CASSDRDRGNEQFF. CDR3 bases: TGCGCCAGCAGTGACCGGGACAGGGGGAATGAGCAGTTCTTC.

The chain recombines TRBV7-8 with TRBJ2-1; 7 nucleotides align to TRBD1. With V trimmed by 0 bases and J by 2 bases, 4 bases remained unmatched. Germline V lookup: CDR1 SGHVS, CDR2 FQNEAQ. The CDR3 is 16 amino acids. The CDR3 is CASSLADRAAYNEQFF. CDR3 bases: TGTGCCAGCAGCTTAGCTGACAGGGCTGCCTACAATGAGCAGTTCTTC.

V and J are TRBV11-3 and TRBJ2-1, with TRBD2 matching 12 bases. Germline loops: CDR1 SGHNT, CDR2 YENEEA. The CDR3 has 15 residues. The V and J ends lost 6 bases and 7 bases, in that order; junction bases with no gene match: 7. The CDR3 coding sequence is TGTGCCAGCAGGCTGACTAGCGGGAGAGGGAATGAGCAGTTCTTC. This gives the protein CASRLTSGRGNEQFF.

This clone came up once. V and J are TRBV6-1 and TRBJ2-1; perhaps TRBD2 as D (5 bases). The CDR3 spans 14 residues. Deletions cut 8 bases from V and 6 bases from J, with 17 bases between. CDR1 is MNHNS and CDR2 is SASEGT in the germline V gene. The CDR3 sequence is CASPAPPGSNEQFF. The CDR3 DNA follows: TGTGCCAGCCCCGCCCCCCCGGGATCCAATGAGCAGTTCTTC.

The V call is TRBV7-6, the J call TRBJ2-7, with 7 bases fitting TRBD1. This CDR3 is 14 amino acids long. Unmatched junction bases numbered 4, after V lost 5 bases and J lost 0 bases. CDR1 SGHVS and CDR2 FNYEAQ come from the germline V gene. The CDR3 here is CASSLDRFSYEQYF. CDR3 in DNA: TGTGCCAGCAGCCTGGACAGGTTCTCCTACGAGCAGTACTTC. The full variable domain, rest sourced from reference TRBV7-6 and TRBJ2-7, is GAGVSQSPRYKVTKRGQDVALRCDPISGHVSLYWYRQALGQGPEFLTYFNYEAQQDKSGLPNDRFSAERPEGSISTLTIQRTEQRDSAMYRCASSLDRFSYEQYFGPGTRLTVT.

The chain joins TRBV19 to TRBJ2-1, with 8 bases identical to TRBD2. The CDR3 totals 15 residues. V dropped 3 bases and J dropped 7; count of bases not matched to a gene: 8. Germline V gene sequence: CDR1 LNHDA, CDR2 SQIVND (reference sequence). CDR3 sequence (DNA): TGTGCCAGTAGTATGGCCAGCGGGAGTGGGAATGAGCAGTTCTTC. Translation gives CASSMASGSGNEQFF. Supplemented by reference TRBV19 and TRBJ2-1, the full variable domain reads DGGITQSPKYLFRKEGQNVTLSCEQNLNHDAMYWYRQDPGQGLRLIYYSQIVNDFQKGDIAEGYSVSREKKESFPLTVTSAQKNPTAFYLCASSMASGSGNEQFFGPGTRLTVL.

The CDR3 loop is CASSQESRQGADEQYF. The CDR3 DNA reads as TGTGCCAGCAGCCAAGAGTCCCGACAGGGGGCCGACGAGCAGTACTTC. The rearrangement uses TRBV4-2 and TRBJ2-7; 10 bases are shared with TRBD1. Germline CDR1 reads LGHNA; CDR2 reads YNFKEQ. V shed 0 bases and J 5 bases; nucleotides not matched to a gene: 7. The length of the CDR3 is 16 residues.

The chain couples TRBV27 to TRBJ2-2, with 12 bases matching TRBD2. Trimming removed 5 bases from V and 1 base from J; junction bases left unmatched: 2. The CDR3 spans 16 residues. Germline V gives CDR1 MNHEY, CDR2 SMNVEV (reference sequence). Here the CDR3 reads CASSPTSGRNTGELFF. As DNA, the CDR3 is TGTGCCAGCAGTCCGACTAGCGGGAGGAACACCGGGGAGCTGTTTTTT.

The V call is TRBV18, the J call TRBJ2-5; 9 bases agree with TRBD2. The J segment lost 5 bases and the V segment lost 6 bases, leaving 10 bases of the junction unmatched. CDR3 size: 15 residues. CDR1 and CDR2 (germline): KGHSH, LQKENI. This CDR3 reads CASSPAGGLRETQYF. The DNA of the CDR3 is TGTGCCAGCTCCCCCGCGGGGGGGCTGAGGGAGACCCAGTACTTC.

V is TRBV19 and J is TRBJ2-1; 8 nucleotides align to TRBD1. Germline trimming cut 5 bases from V and 4 bases from J; bases unmatched to any gene: 7. CDR3 length: 15 amino acids. From germline, CDR1 is LNHDA and CDR2 SQIVND (reference sequence). The CDR3 DNA follows: TGTGCCAGTAGTGACAACAGGGGGGATTACAATGAGCAGTTCTTC. Translation gives CASSDNRGDYNEQFF.

The chain recombines TRBV6-5 with TRBJ2-7, with a possible D match to TRBD2 (5 bases). The CDR3 is 14 amino acids. Trimming stripped 4 bases from V and 4 bases from J, with 14 bases between. CDR1 and CDR2 (germline): MNHEY, SVGAGI. The CDR3, as DNA: TGTGCCAGCAGTTCTGGCGGGTTACCTTACGAGCAGTACTTC. Residues: CASSSGGLPYEQYF.

This rearrangement joins TRBV6-6 to TRBJ2-1; possibly TRBD2 for D (6 bases). The CDR3 contains 15 residues. Germline assignment: CDR1 MNHNY and CDR2 SVGAGI (reference sequence). Between the trimmed V and J ends, which lost 2 bases and 5 bases, there was a span of 13 bases. The CDR3 region has the DNA TGTGCCAGCAGTTACCCCACGGGGGACCACAATGAGCAGTTCTTC. Residues: CASSYPTGDHNEQFF.

This rearrangement joins TRBV29-1 to TRBJ2-1; 7 bases match TRBD2. The V gene's germline CDR1 is SQVTM and CDR2 ANQGSEA. The CDR3 contains 17 residues. Unmatched junction bases numbered 23, after V lost 6 bases and J lost 9 bases. CDR3 DNA: TGCAGCGTCGCCAATATGGTAGCGGGTAGGGGAGTGGGTGAGCAGTTCTTC. Residues: CSVANMVAGRGVGEQFF.

V is TRBV27 and J is TRBJ2-1; 7 positions match TRBD2. The CDR3 length is 21 residues. The J segment lost 0 bases and the V segment lost 5 bases, leaving 22 bases of the junction unmatched. CDR1 MNHEY and CDR2 SMNVEV come from the germline V gene (reference sequence). This chain's CDR3 is CASSVYTPLDLSGNSYNEQFF. CDR3 nucleotide sequence: TGTGCCAGCAGTGTATATACCCCTTTGGACTTAAGCGGGAACTCCTACAATGAGCAGTTCTTC.

The V gene is TRBV5-1, the J gene TRBJ1-6, with 7 positions matching TRBD1. The germline CDR1 and CDR2 sequences are SGHRS and YFSETQ. V dropped 6 bases and J dropped 7; count of bases not matched to a gene: 10. This CDR3 is 15 amino acids long. The CDR3, as DNA: TGCGCCAGCATCACACAGGGGATGGGGAATTCACCCCTCCACTTT. It codes for CASITQGMGNSPLHF.

This sequence joins TRBV25-1 and TRBJ2-5; 9 bases align to TRBD1. The J call could be wrong; TRBJ2-7 is a better fit for the DNA end. Germline-derived CDR1 and CDR2 are MGHDK and SYGVNS. The CDR3 is 16 residues long. CDR3 protein: CASSEPGTGYPYEQYF. CDR3 bases: TGTGCCAGCAGTGAACCGGGGACAGGGTATCCCTACGAGCAGTACTTC.

This clone occurred once. The J gene is TRBJ2-7, the V gene TRBV28; tentative D call: TRBD1 (5 bases). CDR1 is MDHEN, CDR2 SYDVKM, per germline. V lost 6 bases to trimming and J lost 0 bases, with 18 bases between them. The CDR3 length is 16 residues. Here the CDR3 DNA reads TGTGCCAGCAGCCTCCCGGGCAGGGTCGTCTCCTACGAGCAGTACTTC. Translated, it gives CASSLPGRVVSYEQYF. The variable domain in full, completed from reference TRBV28 and TRBJ2-7, reads DVKVTQSSRYLVKRTGEKVFLECVQDMDHENMFWYRQDPGLGLRLIYFSYDVKMKEKGDIPEGYSVSREKKERFSLILESASTNQTSMYLCASSLPGRVVSYEQYFGPGTRLTVT.

This rearrangement joins TRBV7-9 to TRBJ1-3; D is possibly TRBD1 (5 bases). Germline V lookup: CDR1 SEHNR, CDR2 FQNEAQ (reference sequence). V was shortened by 0 bases and J by 8 bases, with 17 bases between the two germline ends. The CDR3 contains 16 residues. CDR3 protein: CASSLARDDGPDTIYF. In DNA form, the CDR3 reads TGTGCCAGCAGCTTAGCGCGGGACGACGGGCCAGACACCATATATTTT.

The V call is TRBV7-2, the J call TRBJ2-7, with D tentatively TRBD1 (6 bases). V was clipped by 4 bases and J by 4 bases, with 23 bases between them. Germline assignment: CDR1 SGHTA and CDR2 FQGNSA. This CDR3 has 17 amino acids. CDR3 bases: TGTGCCAGCAGCTCCTCCCCGGGACACCCCGCGAGTTACGAGCAGTACTTC. It yields the protein CASSSSPGHPASYEQYF.

The chain carries TRBV5-4 and TRBJ1-2, with TRBD1 matching 10 bases. Germline trimming cut 4 bases from V and 2 bases from J; bases unmatched to any gene: 5. This CDR3 is 15 amino acids long. Per germline, CDR1 SGHNT and CDR2 YYREEE (reference sequence). CDR3 DNA: TGTGCCAGCAGCACCGAGGGACAGGGGAACTATGGCTACACCTTC. Translated, it gives CASSTEGQGNYGYTF.

The genes are TRBV5-1 and TRBJ1-1; 9 bases fit TRBD1. The junction had 7 bases not matched to a gene; V was cut back by 4 bases and J by 3 bases. This CDR3 is 15 amino acids long. Germline V gene data show CDR1 as SGHRS and CDR2 as YFSETQ. The CDR3 DNA follows: TGCGCCAGCAGCGCGAACAGGGGGCTACACACTGAAGCTTTCTTT. It codes for CASSANRGLHTEAFF.

This clone was seen only a few times. This rearrangement joins TRBV5-6 to TRBJ1-2, with D tentatively TRBD1 (5 bases). Germline V gives CDR1 SGHDT, CDR2 YYEEEE. This CDR3 region has 15 residues. With 0 bases removed from V and 3 bases from J, the gap between germline ends came to 12 bases. CDR3 in DNA: TGTGCCAGCAGCTTGGATTTTCGGGGGGACTATGGCTACACCTTC. Translation: CASSLDFRGDYGYTF.

This clone came up once. This chain links TRBV6-5 with TRBJ2-7; weak D call: TRBD2 (5 bases). In germline, CDR1 is MNHEY, CDR2 SVGAGI. The CDR3 covers 15 residues. V lost 6 bases to trimming and J lost 4 bases, with 19 bases between them. The CDR3 DNA reads TGTGCCAGCAGGGGAAATAGGAAGGAGGCGTACGAGCAGTACTTC. Protein: CASRGNRKEAYEQYF.

This clone was seen more than once but under ten times. This chain uses TRBV13 with TRBJ2-2; 7 bases line up with TRBD2. Germline V gene lookup returns CDR1 PRHDT and CDR2 FYEKMQ (reference sequence). There are 17 residues in the CDR3. The J segment lost 5 bases and the V segment lost 5 bases, leaving 14 bases of the junction unmatched. The CDR3 loop is CASSPRSGRRQTGELFF. The CDR3, as DNA: TGTGCCAGCAGCCCTCGTAGCGGGCGTCGCCAGACCGGGGAGCTGTTTTTT. Full variable domain (missing parts from reference TRBV13 and TRBJ2-2): AAGVIQSPRHLIKEKRETATLKCYPIPRHDTVYWYQQGPGQDPQFLISFYEKMQSDKGSIPDRFSAQQFSDYHSELNMSSLELGDSALYFCASSPRSGRRQTGELFFGEGSRLTVL.